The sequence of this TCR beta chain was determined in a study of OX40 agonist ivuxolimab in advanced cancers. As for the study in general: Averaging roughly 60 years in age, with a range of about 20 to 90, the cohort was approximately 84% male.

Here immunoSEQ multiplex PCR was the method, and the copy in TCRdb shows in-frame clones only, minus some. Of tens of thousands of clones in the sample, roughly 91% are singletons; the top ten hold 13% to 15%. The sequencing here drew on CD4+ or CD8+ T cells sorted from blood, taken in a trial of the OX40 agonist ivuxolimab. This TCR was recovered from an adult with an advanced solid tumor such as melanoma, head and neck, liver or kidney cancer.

This CDR3 is CASGRARSDTQYF. CDR3 bases: TGTGCCAGCGGGAGGGCCAGGTCAGATACGCAGTATTTT. The chain recombines TRBV7-6 with TRBJ2-3; TRBD2 matches 7 bases. Germline trimming cut 8 bases from V and 4 bases from J; bases unmatched to any gene: 6. Germline V CDR1 and CDR2: SGHVS, FNYEAQ. The CDR3 covers 13 residues.